These 24 T cell receptor beta chains share one sample of origin, sequenced in a study of T-cell reconstitution after alpha-beta-depleted transplantation in children. It was with unique molecular identifiers that the TCRbeta library was prepared. TCRdb reanalysed the PCR reads using MiXCR and keeps one entry per CDR3 protein. The data contain around 530,000 distinct CDR3 sequences, about 33% of them seen just once; the ten biggest clones take up 2% to 3%. The sample in question was PBMCs from the stem cell graft donor, obtained from the stem cell graft. These receptors were obtained from a human donor who donated a stem cell graft to a child with aplastic anemia.

The chain combines TRBV6-1 with TRBJ2-7; 11 positions match TRBD1. The V gene's germline CDR1 is MNHNS and CDR2 SASEGT. The V and J ends lost 7 bases and 4 bases, in that order; junction bases with no gene match: 9. CDR3 length: 15 residues. The CDR3 loop reads CASIDRDRGKYEQYF. For the CDR3, the DNA is TGTGCCAGCATCGACCGGGACAGGGGGAAGTACGAGCAGTACTTC.

This rearrangement joins TRBV27 to TRBJ2-5, with D tentatively TRBD1 or TRBD2 (5 bases each). The CDR3 runs 12 residues. V lost 6 bases, J lost 3 bases, and 8 bases lay in between. Germline V gene lookup returns CDR1 MNHEY and CDR2 SMNVEV (reference sequence). CDR3 amino acids: CASRRGEETQYF. The CDR3 bases are TGTGCCAGCAGGCGAGGGGAAGAGACCCAGTACTTC.

Comment on this clonotype: The junction departs from the called germline gene at one end, perhaps through a read error. V gene TRBV4-3 combines with J gene TRBJ2-3; 10 bases map to TRBD2. This CDR3 is built from 19 residues. Germline CDR1 LGHNA, CDR2 YSLEER. CDR3 protein: CASSHGRGHTSGNTDTRYF. In nucleotides, the CDR3 is TGCGCCAGCAGCCATGGGAGAGGTCACACTAGCGGGAACACAGATACGCGGTATTTT.

The V and J genes are TRBV18 and TRBJ2-2; D remains ambiguous. The V gene lost 0 bases and the J gene lost 5 bases, with 10 bases spanning the gap. The CDR3 extends over 15 amino acids. Per the germline V gene, CDR1 is KGHSH and CDR2 is LQKENI. The CDR3 DNA sequence: TGTGCCAGCTCACCACCGAGTACCAGAACCGGGGAGCTGTTTTTT. Protein product: CASSPPSTRTGELFF.

The chain links TRBV25-1 to TRBJ2-7, with D maybe TRBD1 (5 bases). This CDR3 region has 13 residues. V was trimmed by 10 bases and J by 2 bases, leaving 15 bases between them. CDR1 is MGHDK, CDR2 SYGVNS, per germline. The CDR3: CATDSGHTYEQYF. CDR3 coding DNA: TGTGCCACTGACTCCGGACATACCTACGAGCAGTACTTC.

This clonotype appeared a few times. The chain is built from TRBV29-1 and TRBJ2-1, with 12 bases lining up with TRBD2. Germline V gene data show CDR1 as SQVTM and CDR2 as ANQGSEA. The CDR3 totals 15 residues. V was pared by 1 base and J by 4 bases, with 2 bases of the junction left unmatched. The CDR3 is CSVEGLAGGYNEQFF. CDR3 coding DNA: TGCAGCGTTGAAGGGCTAGCGGGAGGGTACAATGAGCAGTTCTTC.

This clonotype has more than one count but fewer than ten. The chain links TRBV19 to TRBJ2-3; D remains unclear. CDR3 length: 13 residues. V was clipped by 7 bases and J by 0 bases, with 8 bases between them. Germline V gives CDR1 LNHDA, CDR2 SQIVND (reference sequence). CDR3 nucleotides: TGTGCCAGTACCTCCGGCAGCACAGATACGCAGTATTTT. Encoded protein: CASTSGSTDTQYF.

The V gene is TRBV6-2 or TRBV6-3, the J gene TRBJ1-5; 7 bases agree with TRBD1. Germline loops: CDR1 MNHEY, CDR2 SVGEGT. Trimming took 0 bases from V and 3 from J; bases not matched to a gene: 8. The CDR3 spans 17 residues. CDR3 sequence reads: CASSYSIITGDNQPQHF. For the CDR3, the DNA is TGTGCCAGCAGTTACTCGATAATCACAGGGGACAATCAGCCCCAGCATTTT.

The rearrangement links TRBV18 to TRBJ2-5, with D possibly being TRBD2 (5 bases). The CDR3 sequence is 14 residues long. Germline values: CDR1 KGHSH, CDR2 LQKENI. The V end lost 3 bases, the J end lost 4 bases, and 12 bases lay between the germline ends. The CDR3 spells CASSPAGGGETQYF. In nucleotides, the CDR3 is TGTGCCAGCTCACCGGCCGGAGGCGGAGAGACCCAGTACTTC.

The CDR3, as DNA: TGTGCCAGCAGCTTAGGTCCGGGCTATGAGCAGTTCTTC. It is translated as CASSLGPGYEQFF. The V and J genes are TRBV11-2 and TRBJ2-1; the D is unclear. The germline CDR1 and CDR2 sequences are SGHAT and FQNNGV. Trimming cost V 1 base and J 8 bases, with 9 bases left between them. This CDR3 region has 13 residues.

As to this clonotype: Germline and junction disagree at one end, which may indicate a read error. The rearrangement joins TRBV29-1 to TRBJ1-5; tentative D call: TRBD1 (6 bases). The CDR3 is 12 residues long. Germline V gene sequence: CDR1 SQVTM, CDR2 ANQGSEA. This CDR3 is CSVREGGGLTRF. The CDR3, as DNA: TGCAGCGTTCGAGAGGGGGGAGGCCTTACGCGTTTT.

The rearrangement uses TRBV11-1 and TRBJ2-1, with 10 bases identical to TRBD2. Losses at the gene ends were 10 bases for V and 3 bases for J; bases not matched to a gene: 3. Germline CDR1 and CDR2: SGHAT and FQDESV (reference sequence). This CDR3 is built from 13 residues. CDR3 sequence (DNA): TGTGCCACAGGGACTAGCGACTACAATGAGCAGTTCTTC. Translated: CATGTSDYNEQFF.

This clonotype was observed a few times. V is TRBV10-2 and J is TRBJ2-7, with no clear D. This CDR3 contains 13 residues. Germline values: CDR1 WSHSY, CDR2 SAAADI. The V gene lost 7 bases and the J gene lost 3 bases, with 13 bases spanning the gap. The CDR3 DNA reads as TGCGCCAGCACTGAAGGCACAGACTACGAGCAGTACGTC. Protein: CASTEGTDYEQYV.

The J gene is TRBJ1-4, the V gene TRBV19; no clear D. CDR3 size: 13 residues. The V and J ends lost 6 bases and 5 bases respectively, with 10 bases between them. The V gene's germline CDR1 is LNHDA and CDR2 SQIVND (reference sequence). This chain's CDR3 is CASRVKDNEKLFF. The CDR3 DNA follows: TGTGCCAGTAGAGTGAAAGACAATGAAAAACTGTTTTTT.

This clonotype was found a few times. V usage is TRBV5-4 and J usage is TRBJ2-7; TRBD1 matches at 10 bases. Germline lookup yields CDR1 SGHNT and CDR2 YYREEE (reference sequence). The J segment lost 6 bases and the V segment lost 4 bases, leaving 13 bases of the junction unmatched. This CDR3 is built from 16 residues. The CDR3 loop reads CASSHGQGDPRREQYF. The CDR3 coding sequence is TGTGCCAGCAGCCACGGACAGGGGGACCCGAGGCGCGAGCAGTACTTC.

The CDR3 DNA reads as TGCGCCAGCAGCCAAGACCTGGCCGCATACAATGAGCAGTTCTTC. Protein product: CASSQDLAAYNEQFF. The chain has TRBV4-3 and TRBJ2-1; D unresolved. Germline CDR1 LGHNA, CDR2 YSLEER. V gave up 0 bases and J gave up 4 bases, with 10 bases separating them. This CDR3 is built from 15 residues.

This chain connects TRBV9 to TRBJ2-4; D remains unclear. The V gene's germline CDR1 is SGDLS and CDR2 YYNGEE. Trimming left V 2 bases short and J 6 bases short, with 18 bases between. The CDR3 runs 16 residues. In DNA, the CDR3 is TGTGCCAGCAGCGTTACGGCCGCCCCTCTGTTAAACATTCAGTACTTC. It encodes CASSVTAAPLLNIQYF.

The V gene is TRBV15, the J gene TRBJ1-4; 8 bases line up with TRBD1. Looked up from germline, CDR1 is LNHNV and CDR2 is YYDKDF (reference sequence). The J segment lost 5 bases and the V segment lost 9 bases, leaving 5 bases of the junction unmatched. There are 13 residues in the CDR3. The CDR3: CATTDRENEKLFF. CDR3 DNA sequence: TGTGCCACGACGGACAGGGAGAATGAAAAACTGTTTTTT.

This clonotype was seen a few times. The V call is TRBV6-1, the J call TRBJ2-7, with 7 bases aligning to TRBD1. Germline CDR1 and CDR2: MNHNS and SASEGT. The trim removed 1 base at V and 2 bases at J, leaving 5 bases unmatched. This CDR3 is 15 amino acids long. The CDR3 DNA sequence: TGTGCCAGCAGTGAAGGGGCAGGGGGAGCCTACGAGCAGTACGTC. It codes for CASSEGAGGAYEQYV.

Of note for this clonotype: This sequence may be a read error, since a much larger clone differs from it by one base. The chain has TRBV20-1 and TRBJ1-2; TRBD1 agrees at 7 bases. CDR3 length: 13 residues. In germline, CDR1 is DFQATT, CDR2 SNEGSKA (reference sequence). Unmatched junction bases numbered 10, after V lost 6 bases and J lost 6 bases. The CDR3 spells CSARQGALHGYTF. The CDR3 nucleotides are TGCAGTGCCCGACAGGGTGCCCTCCATGGCTACACCTTC.

This clonotype showed up just a few times. The genes are TRBV5-1 and TRBJ1-1; 8 bases match TRBD1. The germline V gene has CDR1 SGHRS and CDR2 YFSETQ. The CDR3 length is 15 residues. With 4 bases clipped from V and 0 bases from J, the junction kept 5 bases outside the gene matches. The CDR3 protein is CASSVGTGVNTEAFF. The CDR3, as DNA: TGCGCCAGCAGCGTAGGGACAGGCGTGAACACTGAAGCTTTCTTT.

This clonotype was seen only a few times. This rearrangement joins TRBV9 to TRBJ1-1, with D unclear. Looked up from germline, CDR1 is SGDLS and CDR2 is YYNGEE. Deletions cut 0 bases from V and 3 bases from J, with 9 bases between. The CDR3 runs to 14 residues. The CDR3 coding sequence is TGTGCCAGCAGCGTAGATGGTTGGGACACTGAAGCTTTCTTT. Protein product: CASSVDGWDTEAFF. Together with reference TRBV9 and TRBJ1-1, the CDR3 gives the full variable domain: DSGVTQTPKHLITATGQRVTLRCSPRSGDLSVYWYQQSLDQGLQFLIQYYNGEERAKGNILERFSAQQFPDLHSELNLSSLELGDSALYFCASSVDGWDTEAFFGQGTRLTVV.

In this sample, this clonotype turned up a few times. V usage is TRBV24-1 and J usage is TRBJ1-5; possible D gene TRBD1, 5 bases. With 1 base removed from V and 8 bases from J, the gap between germline ends came to 11 bases. This CDR3 spans 14 amino acids. Germline CDR1 is KGHDR and CDR2 is SFDVKD. The CDR3 protein is CATSDFGTKKPQHF. The CDR3 DNA is TGTGCCACCAGTGATTTCGGGACGAAAAAGCCCCAGCATTTT.

The CDR3 region is CASSSSSEGNGELFF. The CDR3 coding sequence is TGTGCCAGCAGTTCGTCTTCGGAGGGTAACGGGGAGCTGTTTTTT. The genes are TRBV12-3 or TRBV12-4 and TRBJ2-2; D is perhaps TRBD2 (6 bases). Trimming removed 4 bases from V and 7 bases from J, with 16 bases in between. This CDR3 spans 15 amino acids.